Following are 29 T cell receptor beta chains from one sample sequenced in a study of neoadjuvant anti-PD-1 for oral cavity cancer. Assay: immunoSEQ multiplex PCR; the TCRdb copy retains only in-frame clones and omits some. The table has tens of thousands of clones, around 45% seen once. Specified time point: after neoadjuvant nivolumab, at surgical resection. Sequenced material: tumor tissue, taken after nivolumab (anti-PD-1) treatment. These receptors were taken from a person between 35 and 79 years old with oral cavity squamous cell carcinoma.

As concerns this clone: Sequence at one end of the junction differs from germline and may be a read error. The sample holds other DNA sequences that translate to the same CDR3. CDR3 DNA: TGTGCCAGCAGCTTGGCCGCAGCTCAGCCCCAGCATTTT. This sequence encodes CASSLAAAQPQHF. This rearrangement joins TRBV5-1 to TRBJ1-5; no definite D call. The CDR3 is 13 residues long. Per germline, CDR1 SGHRS and CDR2 YFSETQ. The full variable domain, with the rest looked up from reference TRBV5-1 and TRBJ1-5, is KAGVTQTPRYLIKTRGQQVTLSCSPISGHRSVSWYQQTPGQGLQFLFEYFSETQRNKGNFPGRFSGRQFSNSRSEMNVSTLELGDSALYLCASSLAAAQPQHFGDGTRLSIL.

In its sample, this clone was seen a few times. This chain uses TRBV5-6 with TRBJ1-3; D is uncertain. Trimming removed 1 base from V and 0 bases from J, with 8 bases in between. Germline loops: CDR1 SGHDT, CDR2 YYEEEE. This CDR3 spans 15 amino acids. Here the CDR3 reads CASSLLQSSGNTIYF. CDR3 DNA sequence: TGTGCCAGCAGCTTGCTGCAGAGCTCTGGAAACACCATATATTTT.

This clone was seen only once. The gene calls are TRBV6-1 and TRBJ1-6; D call uncertain. The CDR3 is 13 residues long. Per germline, CDR1 MNHNS and CDR2 SASEGT. V was trimmed by 3 bases and J by 4 bases, leaving 4 bases between them. CDR3 nucleotides: TGTGCCAGCAGTGACAATTATAATTCACCCCTCCACTTT. Amino acids: CASSDNYNSPLHF.

The J gene is TRBJ1-2, the V gene TRBV19, with 10 bases identical to TRBD1. Trimming at V came to 4 bases and at J to 8 bases, leaving 19 bases not matched to a gene. The CDR3 is 18 amino acids. CDR1 LNHDA and CDR2 SQIVND come from the germline V gene (reference sequence). CDR3 loop: CASSTKPLDRGRRDGYTF. The CDR3 DNA follows: TGTGCCAGTAGTACCAAACCCCTAGACAGGGGGCGCCGGGACGGCTACACCTTC.

The rearrangement links TRBV7-9 to TRBJ1-5, with D maybe TRBD1 (6 bases). V lost 4 bases to trimming and J lost 4 bases, with 14 bases between them. Per the germline V gene, CDR1 is SEHNR and CDR2 is FQNEAQ (reference sequence). The CDR3 totals 15 residues. The CDR3 sequence is CASSSSGAGNQPQHF. The CDR3 DNA reads as TGTGCCAGCAGCTCCTCAGGGGCCGGGAATCAGCCCCAGCATTTT.

This chain connects TRBV7-2 to TRBJ2-2; 7 positions agree with TRBD2. The CDR3 loop spans 15 amino acids. The germline V gene encodes CDR1 SGHTA and CDR2 FQGNSA. Trimming removed 8 bases from V and 4 bases from J; junction bases left unmatched: 10. This CDR3 is CASQGGGRGTGELFF. CDR3 DNA sequence: TGTGCCAGCCAGGGCGGGGGAAGGGGCACCGGGGAGCTGTTTTTT. Supplemented by reference TRBV7-2 and TRBJ2-2, the full variable domain reads GAGVSQSPSNKVTEKGKDVELRCDPISGHTALYWYRQSLGQGLEFLIYFQGNSAPDKSGLPSDRFSAERTGGSVSTLTIQRTQQEDSAVYLCASQGGGRGTGELFFGEGSRLTVL.

This clone was found a few times. This chain joins TRBV5-1 and TRBJ2-2, with D perhaps matching TRBD2 (6 bases). Germline V gene data show CDR1 as SGHRS and CDR2 as YFSETQ. The V and J ends lost 4 bases and 1 base respectively, with 20 bases between them. The CDR3 runs to 18 residues. The CDR3 loop reads CASSRGSGTGLNTGELFF. CDR3 nucleotides: TGCGCCAGCAGCCGGGGGTCTGGAACGGGGCTGAACACCGGGGAGCTGTTTTTT.

The V and J genes are TRBV29-1 and TRBJ2-4; TRBD2 matches at 7 bases. V lost 6 bases and J lost 9; bases outside the gene matches: 11. The CDR3 covers 13 residues. The V gene's germline CDR1 is SQVTM and CDR2 ANQGSEA. The CDR3 protein is CSVEDQGGTIQYF. In DNA form, the CDR3 reads TGCAGCGTAGAGGACCAGGGAGGGACCATTCAGTACTTC.

V is TRBV6-6 and J is TRBJ2-7; 8 bases line up with TRBD1. This CDR3 is 15 amino acids long. The V gene's germline CDR1 is MNHNY and CDR2 SVGAGI (reference sequence). V lost 2 bases to trimming and J lost 2 bases; unmatched junction nucleotides: 5. The CDR3 nucleotides read TGTGCCAGCAGTTACCTTAGACAGGGGACCTACGAGCAGTACTTC. Encoded protein: CASSYLRQGTYEQYF.

There are many counts of this clone. The chain carries TRBV7-8 and TRBJ2-5; 7 nucleotides match TRBD2. The CDR3 runs 15 residues. The germline gives CDR1 SGHVS, CDR2 FQNEAQ. The V and J ends lost 5 bases and 5 bases, in that order; junction bases with no gene match: 11. CDR3 loop: CASSPGTTFRETQYF. In DNA, the CDR3 is TGTGCCAGCAGCCCCGGGACTACCTTTCGGGAGACCCAGTACTTC.

The rearrangement uses TRBV6-6 and TRBJ1-2; 7 bases map to TRBD1. The ends lost 0 bases at V and 14 bases at J; junction bases unmatched: 6. Germline V gene lookup returns CDR1 MNHNY and CDR2 SVGAGI (reference sequence). This CDR3 has 12 amino acids. The CDR3: CASSYSEGAQTF. CDR3 coding DNA: TGTGCCAGCAGTTACTCAGAGGGGGCACAGACCTTC.

The chain couples TRBV5-1 to TRBJ1-1; 7 nucleotides agree with TRBD1. The CDR3 contains 15 residues. Germline CDR1 reads SGHRS; CDR2 reads YFSETQ. The trim removed 4 bases at V and 0 bases at J, leaving 6 bases unmatched. The CDR3 is CASSPLQGMNTEAFF. CDR3 coding DNA: TGCGCCAGCAGCCCACTACAGGGGATGAACACTGAAGCTTTCTTT. Looking up the rest from reference TRBV5-1 and TRBJ1-1 gives the full variable domain: KAGVTQTPRYLIKTRGQQVTLSCSPISGHRSVSWYQQTPGQGLQFLFEYFSETQRNKGNFPGRFSGRQFSNSRSEMNVSTLELGDSALYLCASSPLQGMNTEAFFGQGTRLTVV.

The chain couples TRBV25-1 to TRBJ2-3; 8 nucleotides agree with TRBD1. The CDR3 has 13 amino acids. The ends lost 5 bases at V and 6 bases at J; junction bases unmatched: 4. Germline V gene lookup returns CDR1 MGHDK and CDR2 SYGVNS. CDR3: CASSRQGSDTQYF. CDR3 nucleotide sequence: TGTGCCAGCAGTAGACAGGGGTCGGATACGCAGTATTTT.

This chain links TRBV9 with TRBJ2-5, with TRBD2 matching over 11 bases. The CDR3 spans 15 residues. V lost 1 base, J lost 1 base, and 0 bases stayed unmatched. Germline CDR1 is SGDLS and CDR2 is YYNGEE. CDR3 coding DNA: TGTGCCAGCAGCGTACTAGCGGGGGGCCAAGAGACCCAGTACTTC. It encodes CASSVLAGGQETQYF.

The rearrangement uses TRBV10-2 and TRBJ1-4, with TRBD1 matching 8 bases. After removal of 5 bases from V and 3 bases from J, the junction contained 8 bases not matched to a gene. Germline V gene data show CDR1 as WSHSY and CDR2 as SAAADI. This CDR3 contains 16 residues. CDR3 sequence: CASSRAGGISNEKLFF. The CDR3, as DNA: TGCGCCAGCAGTCGGGCAGGGGGCATATCTAATGAAAAACTGTTTTTT.

The count of this clone is one. V gene TRBV29-1 combines with J gene TRBJ1-2; no clear D. V lost 0 bases, J lost 2 bases, and 16 bases lay in between. From germline, CDR1 is SQVTM and CDR2 ANQGSEA. This CDR3 contains 16 residues. The CDR3 DNA reads as TGCAGCGTTGAAGAAGTTAACAGACCCTCAAACTATGGCTACACCTTC. Its protein product is CSVEEVNRPSNYGYTF.

This clone was detected a few times. This chain uses TRBV5-6 with TRBJ1-5, with TRBD1 identical over 7 bases. Germline lookup yields CDR1 SGHDT and CDR2 YYEEEE. V lost 3 bases, J lost 7 bases, and 7 bases stayed unmatched. The CDR3 length is 14 residues. The CDR3 DNA reads TGTGCCAGCAGCTCTTTCCAGGGGGACCAGCCCCAGCATTTT. Its translation is CASSSFQGDQPQHF.

The rearrangement uses TRBV18 and TRBJ2-1; D may be TRBD1 (6 bases). The length of the CDR3 is 15 residues. Germline CDR1 is KGHSH and CDR2 is LQKENI. The V end lost 2 bases, the J end lost 6 bases, and 14 bases lay between the germline ends. The CDR3 region has the DNA TGTGCCAGCTCACCAGGGCAGGGGACATTCAATGAGCAGTTCTTC. This encodes CASSPGQGTFNEQFF.

The CDR3 protein is CASSFTLGRSSYEQYF. The DNA of the CDR3 is TGTGCCAGCAGCTTCACCTTGGGACGGAGCTCCTACGAGCAGTACTTC. This chain links TRBV5-5 with TRBJ2-7; D assignment may be TRBD1 or TRBD2 (5 bases each). The CDR3 totals 16 residues. Per the germline V gene, CDR1 is SGHKS and CDR2 is YYEKEE (reference sequence). V lost 2 bases, J lost 0 bases, and 15 bases lay in between.

In its sample, this clone was seen a few times. V and J are TRBV4-3 and TRBJ2-1, with D tentatively TRBD1 or TRBD2 (5 bases each). Germline lookup yields CDR1 LGHNA and CDR2 YSLEER. The CDR3 runs 16 residues. Trimming removed 0 bases at V and 7 bases at J, with 16 bases between. The CDR3 sequence is CASSQDWGRVSNEQFF. CDR3 nucleotides: TGCGCCAGCAGCCAAGATTGGGGGAGAGTATCTAATGAGCAGTTCTTC.

V and J are TRBV6-6 and TRBJ2-1; perhaps TRBD1 as D (6 bases). Per the germline V gene, CDR1 is MNHNY and CDR2 is SVGAGI (reference sequence). The CDR3 is 15 residues long. V was pared by 5 bases and J by 4 bases, with 15 bases between. The DNA of the CDR3 is TGTGCCAGCAGTCCCTCGGGACAAGCTTACAATGAGCAGTTCTTC. It specifies CASSPSGQAYNEQFF.

This chain links TRBV5-4 with TRBJ2-3; no clear D gene. The CDR3 has 13 amino acids. From germline, CDR1 is SGHNT and CDR2 YYREEE (reference sequence). The germline V and J ends were trimmed by 4 bases and 1 base, with 7 bases remaining between them. The DNA for the CDR3 is TGTGCCAGCAGCCTGGCGGGCACAGATACGCAGTATTTT. Amino acids: CASSLAGTDTQYF.

The V gene is TRBV2, the J gene TRBJ2-2, with D hard to call. CDR1 and CDR2 from the germline V gene are SNHLY and FYNNEI. CDR3 length: 12 amino acids. V was shortened by 4 bases and J by 6 bases, with 6 bases between the two germline ends. The CDR3 here is CASSGEAGELFF. In nucleotides, the CDR3 is TGTGCCAGCAGTGGGGAAGCCGGGGAGCTGTTTTTT.

There are many counts of this clone. The chain joins TRBV27 to TRBJ1-5, with D unresolved. Per germline, CDR1 MNHEY and CDR2 SMNVEV (reference sequence). The CDR3 has 16 residues. Trimming stripped 3 bases from V and 1 base from J, with 13 bases between. CDR3 bases: TGTGCCAGCAGTTTCCAAATACCCCTAAGCAATCAGCCCCAGCATTTT. Amino acids: CASSFQIPLSNQPQHF.

J is TRBJ1-5 and V is TRBV2; D gene ambiguous. This CDR3 is 16 amino acids long. Trimming removed 7 bases at V and 3 bases at J, with 19 bases between. CDR1 and CDR2 from the germline V gene are SNHLY and FYNNEI. CDR3 DNA: TGTGCCAGCAAGAGTGCGCAAGGGATTGCCAATCAGCCCCAGCATTTT. Residues: CASKSAQGIANQPQHF.

This CDR3 reads CASSIVSSHNYGYTF. In DNA form, the CDR3 reads TGTGCCAGTAGTATCGTCAGCTCTCATAACTATGGCTACACCTTC. The rearrangement joins TRBV19 to TRBJ1-2; no firm D call. Germline values: CDR1 LNHDA, CDR2 SQIVND (reference sequence). This CDR3 is built from 15 residues. Trimming shortened V by 3 bases and J by 1 base, and 12 bases separated the two germline ends.

The chain joins TRBV4-1 to TRBJ2-1; D not certain. Looked up from germline, CDR1 is MGHRA and CDR2 is YSYEKL. Trimming stripped 0 bases from V and 12 bases from J, with 15 bases between. The CDR3 has 14 residues. The CDR3 DNA sequence: TGCGCCAGCAGCCAAGAAAGTCTAGGGTTTGGGCAGTTCTTC. Amino acids: CASSQESLGFGQFF.

The genes are TRBV25-1 and TRBJ1-5, with unresolved D. The CDR3 runs to 13 residues. The V end lost 7 bases, the J end lost 0 bases, and 7 bases lay between the germline ends. Germline V gene sequence: CDR1 MGHDK, CDR2 SYGVNS. CDR3 coding DNA: TGTGCCAGCAAAGGAAATAGCAATCAGCCCCAGCATTTT. As protein: CASKGNSNQPQHF.

This sequence joins TRBV6-5 and TRBJ2-6; D not certain. The ends were cut back, 7 bases at V and 1 base at J, with 8 bases in the middle. Per germline, CDR1 MNHEY and CDR2 SVGAGI. The CDR3 has 14 residues. The CDR3 DNA sequence: TGTGCCAGCAAGTCCGGGTCTGGGGCCAACGTCCTGACTTTC. This translates into CASKSGSGANVLTF.